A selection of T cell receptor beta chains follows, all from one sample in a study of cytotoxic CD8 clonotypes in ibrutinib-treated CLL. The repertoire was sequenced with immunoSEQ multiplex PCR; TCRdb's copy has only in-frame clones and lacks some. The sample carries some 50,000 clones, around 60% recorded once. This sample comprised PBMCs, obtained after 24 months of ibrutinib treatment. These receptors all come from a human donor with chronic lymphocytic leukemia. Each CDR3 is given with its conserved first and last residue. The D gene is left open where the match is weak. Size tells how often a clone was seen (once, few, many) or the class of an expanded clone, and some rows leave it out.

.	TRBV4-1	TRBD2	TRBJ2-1	TGCGCCAGCTCGGGACTAGCGGGACCTTACAATGAGCAGTTCTTC	CASSGLAGPYNEQFF
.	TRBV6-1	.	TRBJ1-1	TGTGCCAGCAGACTTGGGGGGGACACTGAAGCTTTCTTT	CASRLGGDTEAFF
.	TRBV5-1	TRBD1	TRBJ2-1	TGCGCCAGCAGCCGGGGACAGGGCCGTTACAATGAGCAGTTCTTC	CASSRGQGRYNEQFF
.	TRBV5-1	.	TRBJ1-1	TGCGCCAGCAGCTTTCACAGTTGGAACACTGAAGCTTTCTTT	CASSFHSWNTEAFF
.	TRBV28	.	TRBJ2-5	TGTGCCAGCAGCGACTACCAAGAGACCCAGTACTTC	CASSDYQETQYF
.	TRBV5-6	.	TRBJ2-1	TGTGCCAGCAGGTGGAGGGGGAGCTCCTACAATGAGCAGTTCTTC	CASRWRGSSYNEQFF
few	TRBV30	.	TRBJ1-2	TGTGCCTGTGGGGTGGGGAGTGGCTACACCTTC	CACGVGSGYTF
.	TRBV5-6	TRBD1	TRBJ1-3	TGTGCCAGCAGGGGGACAGGAGGCTCCGGAAACACCATATATTTT	CASRGTGGSGNTIYF
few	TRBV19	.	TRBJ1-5	TGTGCCAGTAGTCGGGGGGTAGGACAGCCCCAGCATTTT	CASSRGVGQPQHF
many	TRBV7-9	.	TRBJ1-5	TGTGCCAGCAGCTTAGGCACGGGAAATCAGCCCCAGCATTTT	CASSLGTGNQPQHF
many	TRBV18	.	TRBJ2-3	TGTGCCAGCTCACTTCCCGTCAAAGATACGCAGTATTTT	CASSLPVKDTQYF
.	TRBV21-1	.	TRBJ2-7	TGTGCCAGCATCCTGAGACGGGAGGCCTACGAGCAGTACTTC	CASILRREAYEQYF
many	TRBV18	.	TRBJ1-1	TGTGCCAGCTCTCCCCAAGGTACCGTCAACACTGAAGCTTTCTTT	CASSPQGTVNTEAFF
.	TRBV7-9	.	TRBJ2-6	TGTGCCAGCAGCTTAGTAACGTCTGGGGCCAACGTCCTGACTTTC	CASSLVTSGANVLTF
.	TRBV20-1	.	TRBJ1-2	TGCAGTGCTCAACTCAGGGGAGGCTACACCTTC	CSAQLRGGYTF
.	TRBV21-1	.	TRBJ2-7	TGTGCCAGCATTAAAAGGGGGTACGAGCAGTACTTC	CASIKRGYEQYF
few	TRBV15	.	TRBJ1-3	TGTGCCACCAGCAGGGGCCGGGACGGAGGAAACACCATATATTTT	CATSRGRDGGNTIYF
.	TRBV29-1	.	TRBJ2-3	TGCAGCGTCTCCAATTACATTGGGGCAGATACGCAGTATTTT	CSVSNYIGADTQYF
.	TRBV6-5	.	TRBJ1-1	TGTGCCAGCATTGGCAGGGAAGCTTTCTTT	CASIGREAFF
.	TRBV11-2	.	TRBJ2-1	TGTGCCAGCAGCTTAGAGCCGCGGACGACTGAGCAGTTCTTC	CASSLEPRTTEQFF
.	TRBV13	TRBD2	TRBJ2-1	TGTGCCAGCAGCCTACCAAGCGGGGGGGGAGGTGAGCAGTTCTTC	CASSLPSGGGGEQFF
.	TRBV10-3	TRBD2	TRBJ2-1	TGTGCCATCAGTGCAACTAGCGGGGGGGCCAATGAGCAGTTCTTC	CAISATSGGANEQFF
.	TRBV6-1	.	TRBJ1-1	TGTGCCAGCATTGGCAGGGAAGCTTTCTTT	CASIGREAFF
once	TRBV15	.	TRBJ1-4	TGTGCCACCAGCAGTTACATTTCCGGACGAGTAACTAATGAAAAACTGTTTTTT	CATSSYISGRVTNEKLFF
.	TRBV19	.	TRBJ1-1	TGTGCCAGTAGTGAGCGGGGAGGCCTCATGAACACTGAAGCTTTCTTT	CASSERGGLMNTEAFF
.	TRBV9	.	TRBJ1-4	TGTGCCAGCAGCGTAGAGGGCAAAAGGAATGAAAAACTGTTTTTT	CASSVEGKRNEKLFF
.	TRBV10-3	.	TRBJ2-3	TGTGCCACCACGGGCGGGGGCACAGATACGCAGTATTTT	CATTGGGTDTQYF
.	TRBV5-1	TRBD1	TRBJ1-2	TGCGCCAGCAGCCAAACCCCCGGGACAGTACTTATCTATGGCTACACCTTC	CASSQTPGTVLIYGYTF
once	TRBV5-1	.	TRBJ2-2	TGCGCCAGCAGCGCAGGGGTTTTAGGCGGGGAGCTGTTTTTT	CASSAGVLGGELFF
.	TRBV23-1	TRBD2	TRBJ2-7	TGCGCCAGCAGCCCCGCCGGGACTAGCGATTACGAGCAGTACTTC	CASSPAGTSDYEQYF
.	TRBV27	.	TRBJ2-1	TGTGCCAGCAGTTGGGGGAATGAGCAGTTCTTC	CASSWGNEQFF
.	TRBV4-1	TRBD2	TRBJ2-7	TGCGCCAGCAGCCAAGATCTTAGCGGGGCCTACGAGCAGTACTTC	CASSQDLSGAYEQYF
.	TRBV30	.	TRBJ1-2	TGTGCCTGGAGTAGGGGCGGCTACACCTTC	CAWSRGGYTF
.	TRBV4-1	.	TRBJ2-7	TGCGCCAGCAGCCAAGTATCAGGGATCAGGACCTCCTACGAGCAGTACTTC	CASSQVSGIRTSYEQYF
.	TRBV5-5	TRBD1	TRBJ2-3	TGTGCCAGCAGCGCCGGACAGGCCCGCACAGATACGCAGTATTTT	CASSAGQARTDTQYF
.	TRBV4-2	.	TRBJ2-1	TGTGCCAGCAGCCAAGAGGGGGGCCTAGGCCTGGCGCGTGTCAATGAGCAGTTCTTC	CASSQEGGLGLARVNEQFF
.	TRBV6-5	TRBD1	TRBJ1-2	TGTGCCAGCAGTCCGGACAGGGCCTATGGCTACACCTTC	CASSPDRAYGYTF
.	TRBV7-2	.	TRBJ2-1	TGTGCCAGCAGCTCTCACGGGGGCTTCAGCTCCTACAATGAGCAGTTCTTC	CASSSHGGFSSYNEQFF
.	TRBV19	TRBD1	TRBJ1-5	TGTGCCAGCCACGGGGGGACAGTCGTTAATCAGCCCCAGCATTTT	CASHGGTVVNQPQHF
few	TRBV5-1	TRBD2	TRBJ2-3	TGCGCCAGCAGAAGAGCGGGAGTTGTAGATACGCAGTATTTT	CASRRAGVVDTQYF
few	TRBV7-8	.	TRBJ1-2	TGTGCCAGCAGCTTAGCCATGGTTGGGCGCTTAATGCATGGCTACACCTTC	CASSLAMVGRLMHGYTF
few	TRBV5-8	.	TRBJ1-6	TGTGCCAGCAGCCGCTCCGATAATTCACCCCTCCACTTT	CASSRSDNSPLHF
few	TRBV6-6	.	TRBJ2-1	TGTGCCAGCAGTTACCAGGGACGGGGCGAGCAGTTCTTC	CASSYQGRGEQFF